The text below deals with one T cell receptor (beta chain). Its antigen is undetermined. These data belong to a study of identifying expanded T cells in peripheral blood. Findings of the study overall: Technical replicates showed about 1.1 changed clones; about 2 weeks 15 to 20; four weeks 19. Variance in clone template counts between roughly two-week samples significantly increased with total template count across all healthy donors.

The CDR3 is 16 amino acids. Germline V CDR1 and CDR2: SEHNR, FQNEAQ (reference sequence). V was pared by 5 bases and J by 2 bases, with 9 bases of the junction left unmatched. Method: immunoSEQ multiplex PCR; TCRdb's copy keeps in-frame clones and lacks some. Of approximately 120,000 clones listed, 84% were seen once; the top ten hold 2.5% to 3.5%. During the collection period, no donor immune events like infections were recorded. Source material: blood. The rearrangement joins TRBV7-9 to TRBJ2-5; TRBD2 matches 9 bases. This TCR derives from a person aged 18-69 years in good health. The CDR3 DNA is TGTGCCAGCAGCACCCCTACGACTAGCGGACAAGAGACCCAGTACTTC. It is translated as CASSTPTTSGQETQYF. The full variable domain, rest sourced from reference TRBV7-9 and TRBJ2-5, is DTGVSQNPRHKITKRGQNVTFRCDPISEHNRLYWYRQTLGQGPEFLTYFQNEAQLEKSRLLSDRFSAERPKGSFSTLEIQRTEQGDSAMYLCASSTPTTSGQETQYFGPGTRLLVL.